The rows below give T cell receptor beta chains drawn from one sample of a study of T cell responses to AZD1222 COVID-19 vaccine. Only in-frame clones appear in the TCRdb table, and some are missing; sequencing was by immunoSEQ multiplex PCR. The sample lists some 84,000 clones, approximately 88% seen once, with approximately 15% in the top ten. Sequencing used peripheral blood, obtained on day 0 of AZD1222 vaccination. These receptors all stem from an adult in good health. Both conserved end residues are part of each CDR3. The D gene is left open where the match is weak. Size is omitted from some rows. Given values are once, few, many or a class for expanded clones.

DNA | CDR3 | J | size | V | D
TGTGCCAGCAGCCCCGCATCTGGCCAGTACGCGCAGTACTTC | CASSPASGQYAQYF | TRBJ2-7 | . | TRBV3-1/TRBV3-2 | .
TGTGCCAGCACCTTAGCGGGATTGTACAATGAGCAGTTCTTC | CASTLAGLYNEQFF | TRBJ2-1 | . | TRBV28 | TRBD2
TGTGCCAGCAGCACGGGTGTCTACGAGCAGTACTTC | CASSTGVYEQYF | TRBJ2-7 | . | TRBV11-2 | .
TGTGCCAGCAGCTTCCGACGGACAGGCGCCTACGAGCAGTACTTC | CASSFRRTGAYEQYF | TRBJ2-7 | . | TRBV21-1 | .
TGTGCCAGCAGTGCTGCTAGCGGGAGGATTTACGAGCAGTACTTC | CASSAASGRIYEQYF | TRBJ2-7 | . | TRBV28 | TRBD2
TGTGCCAGCAGCGTACGGGTCAATGAGCAGTTCTTC | CASSVRVNEQFF | TRBJ2-1 | . | TRBV9 | .
TGTGCCAGCAGCCAAAGGGGGAACGGGAGGAATGAGCAGTTCTTC | CASSQRGNGRNEQFF | TRBJ2-1 | . | TRBV11-3 | .
TGTGCCAGCAGCAAAAAGGGTCTGACAGGGGGCGACTATGGCTACACCTTC | CASSKKGLTGGDYGYTF | TRBJ1-2 | . | TRBV7-9 | TRBD1
TGCGCCAGCAGCTCGGGGGGACAGGGAACCACCCTCCACTTT | CASSSGGQGTTLHF | TRBJ1-6 | . | TRBV5-1 | TRBD1
TGTGCCAGCAGCGAGGACCTTAGGACAGGGGCTGAAAAACTGTTTTTT | CASSEDLRTGAEKLFF | TRBJ1-4 | . | TRBV9 | TRBD1
TGCGCCAGCAGCTTGGGGCAGGGAGATCAGCCCCAGCATTTT | CASSLGQGDQPQHF | TRBJ1-5 | . | TRBV5-1 | .
TGTGCCAGCAGCTTCTTGGACAGGGGGAACACTGAAGCTTTCTTT | CASSFLDRGNTEAFF | TRBJ1-1 | . | TRBV7-9 | TRBD1
TGTGCCATCAGTGGTGAGGTCGGCTATGGCTACACCTTC | CAISGEVGYGYTF | TRBJ1-2 | . | TRBV10-3 | .
TGTGCTAGGTCCGGGGTGTCTTTTGGCAATCAGCCCCAGCATTTT | CARSGVSFGNQPQHF | TRBJ1-5 | . | TRBV12-5 | .
TGTGCCAGCAGCGTCGCAAACTATGGCTACACCTTC | CASSVANYGYTF | TRBJ1-2 | . | TRBV9 | .
TGTGCCAGCAGCCTCAGGACAGGCAGCTCCTACGAGCAGTACTTC | CASSLRTGSSYEQYF | TRBJ2-7 | few | TRBV3-1/TRBV3-2 | TRBD1
TGTGCCAGCAGCTTGGCCGGTGGGGCGGCCTACACCATATATTTT | CASSLAGGAAYTIYF | TRBJ1-3 | . | TRBV5-8 | .
TGTGCCAGCAGTCCCACTAGTCCGGCAGTCTATGAGCAGTTCTTC | CASSPTSPAVYEQFF | TRBJ2-1 | . | TRBV7-9 | .
TGTGCCAGCAGCGTAGCGGCGGGAGGAGAGACCCAGTACTTC | CASSVAAGGETQYF | TRBJ2-5 | . | TRBV9 | TRBD2
TGTGCCAGCAGCTTAGGCTGGACTAGCAATGAGCAGTTCTTC | CASSLGWTSNEQFF | TRBJ2-1 | . | TRBV11-2 | TRBD2
TGTGCCATCAGTGAGTCTGGGCCAGGGAGGGAGAACACCATATATTTT | CAISESGPGRENTIYF | TRBJ1-3 | . | TRBV10-3 | .
TGTGCCAGCACCATTACAGGGGCTCATGGCTACACCTTC | CASTITGAHGYTF | TRBJ1-2 | . | TRBV7-9 | TRBD1
TGCGCCAGCAGCCCGAGCTCCTACGAGCAGTACTTC | CASSPSSYEQYF | TRBJ2-7 | . | TRBV5-1 | .
TGTGCCAGCAGCCAAGAAAGTTCCAGGGAATATGGCTACACCTTC | CASSQESSREYGYTF | TRBJ1-2 | . | TRBV4-2 | .
TGTGCCAGCAGTTTAGGGTTCGACTATGGCTACACCTTC | CASSLGFDYGYTF | TRBJ1-2 | . | TRBV28 | .
TGTGCCAGCAGCTTGGAGGCCTCCCGCTCTGGAAACACCATATATTTT | CASSLEASRSGNTIYF | TRBJ1-3 | . | TRBV5-4 | .
TGTGCCAGCTCACCACCGGTGGGGGACAGGGTTAGCTATGGCTACACCTTC | CASSPPVGDRVSYGYTF | TRBJ1-2 | . | TRBV18 | TRBD1
TGTGCCAGCAGCTTATTTGGAGGGGGGACCAATCAGCCCCAGCATTTT | CASSLFGGGTNQPQHF | TRBJ1-5 | once | TRBV27 | .
TGTGCCAGCAGCTTAGATAGGACAGGGAAAAGGGCAGATACGCAGTATTTT | CASSLDRTGKRADTQYF | TRBJ2-3 | . | TRBV7-9 | TRBD1
TGTGCCAGCAGCTCGCCGACTAGCGGGAGGTCGCCTGAGCAGTTCTTC | CASSSPTSGRSPEQFF | TRBJ2-1 | . | TRBV5-4 | TRBD2
TGTGCCAGCAGCCCCCGGGGGGGGCAGGTGAGCAATCAGCCCCAGCATTTT | CASSPRGGQVSNQPQHF | TRBJ1-5 | few | TRBV7-8 | .
TGTGCCAGCAGCCTCGGACAGCAAGAGACCCAGTACTTC | CASSLGQQETQYF | TRBJ2-5 | . | TRBV12-3/TRBV12-4 | .
TGTGCCAGCAGTTTCTGGGACAGGCGATCTGGAAACACCATATATTTT | CASSFWDRRSGNTIYF | TRBJ1-3 | . | TRBV28 | TRBD1
TGCGCCAGCAGCCCCTTAGCGGGGGTACAAGAGACCCAGTACTTC | CASSPLAGVQETQYF | TRBJ2-5 | few | TRBV4-1 | TRBD2
TGTGCCAGCAGTGTCCGCGACTCCGAGCAGTACTTC | CASSVRDSEQYF | TRBJ2-7 | . | TRBV11-2 | .
TGTGCCAGCAGTTACGGACAGGGGTCTTCCTACGAGCAGTACTTC | CASSYGQGSSYEQYF | TRBJ2-7 | once | TRBV6-5 | TRBD1
TGTGCCAGCAGCTTATTGGGGGGCTCTGGGGCCAACGTCCTGACTTTC | CASSLLGGSGANVLTF | TRBJ2-6 | . | TRBV7-2 | .
TGTGCCAGCAGCGCAAGCGGAACCGGGGAGCTGTTTTTT | CASSASGTGELFF | TRBJ2-2 | . | TRBV7-9 | .
TGTGCCATCAGTGAGTTTAGCGGGAGACCAACCTACGAGCAGTACTTC | CAISEFSGRPTYEQYF | TRBJ2-7 | . | TRBV10-3 | TRBD2
TGTGCCAGCAGTAAGGCCCGAGCAACTAATGAAAAACTGTTTTTT | CASSKARATNEKLFF | TRBJ1-4 | few | TRBV27 | .
TGTGCCAGCAGCCACCAGGGGTCCGGGGAGCTGTTTTTT | CASSHQGSGELFF | TRBJ2-2 | . | TRBV3-1/TRBV3-2 | .